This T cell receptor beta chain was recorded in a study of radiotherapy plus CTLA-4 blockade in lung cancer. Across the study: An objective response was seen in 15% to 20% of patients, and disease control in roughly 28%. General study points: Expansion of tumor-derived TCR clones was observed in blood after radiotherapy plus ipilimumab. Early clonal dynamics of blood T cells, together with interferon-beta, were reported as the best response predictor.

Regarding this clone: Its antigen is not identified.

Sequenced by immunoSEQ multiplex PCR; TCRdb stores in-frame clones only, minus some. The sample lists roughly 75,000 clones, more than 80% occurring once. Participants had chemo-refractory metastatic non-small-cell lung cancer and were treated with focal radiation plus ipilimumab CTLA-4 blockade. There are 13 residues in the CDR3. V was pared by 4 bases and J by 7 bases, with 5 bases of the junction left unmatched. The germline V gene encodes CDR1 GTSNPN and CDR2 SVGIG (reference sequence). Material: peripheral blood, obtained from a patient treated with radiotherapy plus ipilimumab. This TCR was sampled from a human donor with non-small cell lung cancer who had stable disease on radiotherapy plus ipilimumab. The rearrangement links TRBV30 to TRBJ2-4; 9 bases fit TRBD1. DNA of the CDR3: TGTGCCTGGACCACAGGGGGCGGTAACATTCAGTACTTC. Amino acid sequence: CAWTTGGGNIQYF.